This TCR beta chain was identified in a study of regulatory T cells in long-lasting Graves disease. Trimming shortened V by 2 bases and J by 5 bases, and 9 bases separated the two germline ends. Germline CDR1 is GTSNPN and CDR2 is SVGIG (reference sequence). The CDR3 loop spans 13 amino acids. This clonotype was seen at least ten times. Time point here: newly diagnosed GD, antithyroid drugs for less than 3 months. From RNA extracted from PBMCs, the TCR library was made. Arm-PCR of CDR3 regions and iRepertoire HTBI primers were used to build TCR beta libraries. TCRdb re-derived calls from the multiplex PCR reads in MiXCR, one entry per CDR3 protein. The table shows a few hundred thousand distinct CDR3 sequences, with about 13% occurring only once. These same data were also listed under a study on T cells in Graves' hyperthyroidism and ophthalmopathy.

The chain joins TRBV30 to TRBJ2-2; tentatively, D is TRBD1 (5 bases). The sample in question was peripheral blood mononuclear cells (PBMCs), obtained at new diagnosis, from a patient treated with antithyroid drugs. This sequence was found in a man under 40 with Graves disease. The CDR3 reads CAWSPGRTGELFF. CDR3 sequence (DNA): TGTGCCTGGAGTCCAGGGCGGACCGGGGAGCTGTTTTTT.